This is a list of T cell receptor beta chains from one sample in a study of response to subunit inactivated influenza vaccine. One entry per CDR3 protein results from TCRdb running MiXCR on the RT-PCR reads. The sample records hundreds of thousands of distinct CDR3 sequences, 6.5% to 8% being singletons. The sample in question was PBMCs from blood, obtained approximately 25 months after vaccination. These receptors were obtained from a man in his fifties or sixties who received an inactivated influenza vaccine. Both conserved end residues are trimmed from each CDR3.

TRBV14	14	ASSQVLGLGGNTIY
TRBV6-2/TRBV6-3	13	ASSYSRVRSETQY
TRBV10-3	15	AISWTGASAGSTEAF
TRBV20-1	13	SARDLGDVNTEAF
TRBV20-1	10	SASTGLDEQF
TRBV3-1	17	ASSQVFSGVLVRSYEQY
TRBV4-1	12	ASSPTGIREKLF
TRBV27	13	ASSSRTGGQEKLF
TRBV20-1	11	SARAGGRGTQY
TRBV10-3	13	AINTGTGGSYEQY
TRBV5-5	13	ASSLDRDRDNEQF